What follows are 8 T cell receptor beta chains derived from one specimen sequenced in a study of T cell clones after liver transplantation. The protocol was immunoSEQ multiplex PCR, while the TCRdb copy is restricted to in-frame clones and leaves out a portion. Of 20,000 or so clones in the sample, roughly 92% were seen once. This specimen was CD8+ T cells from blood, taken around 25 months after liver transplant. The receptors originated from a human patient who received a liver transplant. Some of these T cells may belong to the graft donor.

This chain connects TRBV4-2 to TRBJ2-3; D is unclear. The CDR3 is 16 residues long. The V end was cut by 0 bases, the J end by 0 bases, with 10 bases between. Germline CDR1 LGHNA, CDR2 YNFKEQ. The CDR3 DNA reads TGTGCCAGCAGCCAAGAAGCCGGCTCTAGCACAGATACGCAGTATTTT. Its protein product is CASSQEAGSSTDTQYF.

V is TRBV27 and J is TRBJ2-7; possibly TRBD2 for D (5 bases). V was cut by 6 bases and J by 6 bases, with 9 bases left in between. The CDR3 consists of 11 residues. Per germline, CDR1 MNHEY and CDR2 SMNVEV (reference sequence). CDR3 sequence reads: CASRRGLEQYF. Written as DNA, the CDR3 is TGTGCCAGCAGGCGAGGGCTCGAGCAGTACTTC.

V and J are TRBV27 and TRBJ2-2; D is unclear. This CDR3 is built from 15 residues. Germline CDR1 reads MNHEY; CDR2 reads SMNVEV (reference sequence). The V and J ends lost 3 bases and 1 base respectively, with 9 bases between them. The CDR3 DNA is TGTGCCAGCAGTTTTAGGCGGAGGAACACCGGGGAGCTGTTTTTT. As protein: CASSFRRRNTGELFF.

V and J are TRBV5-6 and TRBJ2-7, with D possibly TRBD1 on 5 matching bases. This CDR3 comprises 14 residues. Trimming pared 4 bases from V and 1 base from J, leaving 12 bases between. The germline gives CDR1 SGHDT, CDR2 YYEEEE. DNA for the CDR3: TGTGCCAGCAGCCTAGACAGTGAATCCTACGAGCAGTACTTC. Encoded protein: CASSLDSESYEQYF.

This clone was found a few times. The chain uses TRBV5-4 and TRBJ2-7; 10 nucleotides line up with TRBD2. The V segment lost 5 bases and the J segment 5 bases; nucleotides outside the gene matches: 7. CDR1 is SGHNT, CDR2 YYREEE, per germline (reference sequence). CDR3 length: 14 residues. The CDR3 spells CASREAGLANEQYF. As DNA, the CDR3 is TGTGCCAGCAGGGAGGCGGGACTAGCGAACGAGCAGTACTTC.

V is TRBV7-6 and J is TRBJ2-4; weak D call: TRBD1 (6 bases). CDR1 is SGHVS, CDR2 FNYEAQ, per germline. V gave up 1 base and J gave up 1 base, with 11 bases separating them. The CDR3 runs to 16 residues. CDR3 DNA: TGTGCCAGCAGCTTAGGGCCAGGGGTGGCCAAAAACATTCAGTACTTC. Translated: CASSLGPGVAKNIQYF.

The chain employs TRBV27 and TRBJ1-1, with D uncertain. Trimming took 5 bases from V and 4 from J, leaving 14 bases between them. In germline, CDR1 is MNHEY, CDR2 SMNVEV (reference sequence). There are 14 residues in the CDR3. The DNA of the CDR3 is TGTGCCAGCAGTACGGGCCTAGGGAGCACTGAAGCTTTCTTT. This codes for CASSTGLGSTEAFF.

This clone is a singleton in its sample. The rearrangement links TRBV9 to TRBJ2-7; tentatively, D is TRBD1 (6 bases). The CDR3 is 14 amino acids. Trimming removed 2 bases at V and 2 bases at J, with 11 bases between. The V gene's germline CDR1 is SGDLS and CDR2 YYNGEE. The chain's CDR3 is CASSVNRDPYEQYF. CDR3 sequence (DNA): TGTGCCAGCAGCGTTAACAGGGATCCCTACGAGCAGTACTTC.